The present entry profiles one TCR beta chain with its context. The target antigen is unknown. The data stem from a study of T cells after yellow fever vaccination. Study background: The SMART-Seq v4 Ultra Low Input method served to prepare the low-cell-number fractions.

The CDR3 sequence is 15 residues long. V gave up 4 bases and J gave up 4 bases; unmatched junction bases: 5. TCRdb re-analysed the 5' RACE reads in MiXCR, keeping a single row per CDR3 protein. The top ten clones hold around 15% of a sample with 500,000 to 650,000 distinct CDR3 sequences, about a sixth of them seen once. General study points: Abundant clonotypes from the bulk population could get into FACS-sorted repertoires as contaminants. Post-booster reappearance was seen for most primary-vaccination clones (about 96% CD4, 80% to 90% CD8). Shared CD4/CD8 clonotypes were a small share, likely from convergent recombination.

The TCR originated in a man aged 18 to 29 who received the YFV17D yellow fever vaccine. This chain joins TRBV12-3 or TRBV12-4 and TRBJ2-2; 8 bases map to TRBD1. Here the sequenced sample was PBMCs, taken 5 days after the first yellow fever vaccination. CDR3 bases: TGTGCCAGCAGTTCAAGGACAGGGAGCACCGGGGAGCTGTTTTTT. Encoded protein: CASSSRTGSTGELFF.